This T cell receptor (beta chain) was sequenced during a study of cytomegalovirus exposure and HLA in healthy donors. Across the whole study: When fewer than 400 donors were genotyped, about 86% of them were found to fall in the Caucasian-associated ancestry cluster.

Germline-derived CDR1 and CDR2 are SGHAT and FQNNGV. Between the trimmed V and J ends, which lost 2 bases and 3 bases, there was a span of 8 bases. The CDR3 contains 14 residues. As to this clone: Its antigen is not known.

PCR amplification relied on 60 Vbeta primers (plus 13 Jbeta primers). Repertoires were generated with immunoSEQ multiplex PCR, while TCRdb's copy carries only in-frame clones and drops some. The table lists about 82,000 clones, roughly four fifths of them singletons. Study-wide points: According to a later analysis, most TCR beta chains associated with CMV appeared HLA-restricted. The study recorded 150 to 200 TCR beta chains that were cytomegalovirus-associated. Reported findings show TCR beta sequences accurately forecast HLA-A and HLA-B alleles in most subjects.

Sample: PBMCs. The chain recombines TRBV11-2 with TRBJ2-1, with D possibly TRBD2 on 5 matching bases. This TCR was sampled from a woman in her fifties or sixties in good health and CMV-seropositive. CDR3 DNA: TGTGCCAGCAGCTTAATCGGGGACTACAATGAGCAGTTCTTC. It encodes CASSLIGDYNEQFF.